This T cell receptor beta chain was identified during a study of identical twins. CDR1 ENHRY and CDR2 SYGVKD come from the germline V gene. J lost 0 bases, V lost 6 bases, and 4 bases had no gene match. CDR3 length: 14 residues. TCRdb processed the 5' RACE reads anew with MiXCR; each CDR3 protein has one entry. Among hundreds of thousands of distinct CDR3 sequences, around 24% were seen once, and the ten largest hold roughly 3%. In addition, the sample was reused for a study of T cells expressing NK-cell markers.

The TCR originated in a woman under 30 in good health. The rearrangement links TRBV10-3 to TRBJ1-2, with TRBD1 matching 7 bases. The material sequenced was CD4+ T cells sorted from blood. The CDR3: CAISRDSTNYGYTF. CDR3 in DNA: TGTGCCATCAGCCGGGACAGTACTAACTATGGCTACACCTTC.